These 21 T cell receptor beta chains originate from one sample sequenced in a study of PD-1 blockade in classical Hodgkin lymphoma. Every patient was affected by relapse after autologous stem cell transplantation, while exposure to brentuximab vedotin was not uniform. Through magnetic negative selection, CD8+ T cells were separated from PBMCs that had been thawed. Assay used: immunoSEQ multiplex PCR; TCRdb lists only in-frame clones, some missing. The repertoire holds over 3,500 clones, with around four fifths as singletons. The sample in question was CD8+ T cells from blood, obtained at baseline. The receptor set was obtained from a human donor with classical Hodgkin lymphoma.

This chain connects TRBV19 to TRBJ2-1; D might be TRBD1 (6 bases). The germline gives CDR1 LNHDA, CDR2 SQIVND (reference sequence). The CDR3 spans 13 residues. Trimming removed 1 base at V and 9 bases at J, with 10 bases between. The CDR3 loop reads CASSIAEGGEQFF. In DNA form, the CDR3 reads TGTGCCAGTAGTATAGCTGAAGGGGGTGAGCAGTTCTTC.

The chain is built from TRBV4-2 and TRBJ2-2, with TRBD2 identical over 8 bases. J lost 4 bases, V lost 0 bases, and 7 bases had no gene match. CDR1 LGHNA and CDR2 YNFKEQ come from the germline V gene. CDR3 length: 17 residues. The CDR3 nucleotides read TGTGCCAGCAGCCAAGAGGAAGCGGGAGTACCCACCGGGGAGCTGTTTTTT. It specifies CASSQEEAGVPTGELFF.

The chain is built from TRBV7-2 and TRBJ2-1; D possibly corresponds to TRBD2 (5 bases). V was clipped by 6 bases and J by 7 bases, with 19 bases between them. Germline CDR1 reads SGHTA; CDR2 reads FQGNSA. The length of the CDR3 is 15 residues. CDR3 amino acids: CASSLLGLPGNEQFF. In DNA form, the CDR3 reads TGTGCCAGCAGTTTACTCGGACTGCCCGGTAATGAGCAGTTCTTC.

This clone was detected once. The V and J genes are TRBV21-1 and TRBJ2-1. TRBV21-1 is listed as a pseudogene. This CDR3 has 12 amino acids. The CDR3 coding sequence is TGTGCCAGCAGCAAAAGATGGGGGTGTCGGTTCTTC. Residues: CASSKRWGCRFF.

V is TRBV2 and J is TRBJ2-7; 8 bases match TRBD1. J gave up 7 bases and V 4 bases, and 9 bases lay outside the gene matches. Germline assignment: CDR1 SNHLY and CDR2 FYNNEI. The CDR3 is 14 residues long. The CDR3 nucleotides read TGTGCCAGCAGTGCGCGCCAGGGGGCAGAGGAGCAGTACTTC. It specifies CASSARQGAEEQYF.

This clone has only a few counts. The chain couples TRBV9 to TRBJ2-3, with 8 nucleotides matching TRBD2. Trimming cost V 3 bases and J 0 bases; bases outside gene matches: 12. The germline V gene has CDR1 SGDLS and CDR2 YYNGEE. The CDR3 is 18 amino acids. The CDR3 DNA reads TGTGCCAGCAGCGAGGAGGGTGGTGGCGGGGGGAGCACAGATACGCAGTATTTT. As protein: CASSEEGGGGGSTDTQYF.

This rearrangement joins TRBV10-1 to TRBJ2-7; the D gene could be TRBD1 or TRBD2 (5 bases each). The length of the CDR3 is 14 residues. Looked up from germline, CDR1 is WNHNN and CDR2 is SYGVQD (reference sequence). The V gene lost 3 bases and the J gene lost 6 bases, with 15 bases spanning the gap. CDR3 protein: CASSDGSGSCEQYF. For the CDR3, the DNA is TGCGCCAGCAGTGACGGGTCAGGGAGTTGCGAGCAGTACTTC.

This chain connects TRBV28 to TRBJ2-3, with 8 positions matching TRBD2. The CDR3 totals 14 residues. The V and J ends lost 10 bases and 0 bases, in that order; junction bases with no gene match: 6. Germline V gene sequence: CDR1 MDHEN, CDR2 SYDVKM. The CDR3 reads CAILGLASTDTQYF. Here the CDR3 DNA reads TGTGCCATTCTCGGACTAGCTAGCACAGATACGCAGTATTTT.

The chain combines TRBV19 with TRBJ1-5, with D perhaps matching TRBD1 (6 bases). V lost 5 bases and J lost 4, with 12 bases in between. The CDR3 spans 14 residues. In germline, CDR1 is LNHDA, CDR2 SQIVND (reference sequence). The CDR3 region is CASSPWDTNQPQHF. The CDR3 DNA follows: TGTGCCAGTAGTCCCTGGGACACAAATCAGCCCCAGCATTTT.

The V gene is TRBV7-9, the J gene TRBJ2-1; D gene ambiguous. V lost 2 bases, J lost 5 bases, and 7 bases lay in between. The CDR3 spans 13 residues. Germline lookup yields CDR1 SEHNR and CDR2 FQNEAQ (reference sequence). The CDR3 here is CASSLIQDNEQFF. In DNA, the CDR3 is TGTGCCAGCAGCTTAATTCAGGACAATGAGCAGTTCTTC.

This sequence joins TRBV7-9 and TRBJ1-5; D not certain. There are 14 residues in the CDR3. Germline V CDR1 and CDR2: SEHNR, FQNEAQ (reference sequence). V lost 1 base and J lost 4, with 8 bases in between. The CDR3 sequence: CASSLDAGNQPQHF. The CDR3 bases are TGTGCCAGCAGCTTAGATGCGGGGAATCAGCCCCAGCATTTT.

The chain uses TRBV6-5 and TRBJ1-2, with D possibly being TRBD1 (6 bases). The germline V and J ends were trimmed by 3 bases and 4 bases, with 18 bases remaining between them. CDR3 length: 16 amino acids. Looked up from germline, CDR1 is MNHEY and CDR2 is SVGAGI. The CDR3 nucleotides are TGTGCCAGCAGTTATTCACCTTCGGGACAAGGCTATGGCTACACCTTC. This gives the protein CASSYSPSGQGYGYTF.

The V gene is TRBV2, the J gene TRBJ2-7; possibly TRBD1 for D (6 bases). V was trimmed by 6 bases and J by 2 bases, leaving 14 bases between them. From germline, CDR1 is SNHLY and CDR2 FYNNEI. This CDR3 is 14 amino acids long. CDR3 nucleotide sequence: TGTGCCAGCAGGTCACGGGACACTGCCTACGAGCAGTACTTC. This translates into CASRSRDTAYEQYF.

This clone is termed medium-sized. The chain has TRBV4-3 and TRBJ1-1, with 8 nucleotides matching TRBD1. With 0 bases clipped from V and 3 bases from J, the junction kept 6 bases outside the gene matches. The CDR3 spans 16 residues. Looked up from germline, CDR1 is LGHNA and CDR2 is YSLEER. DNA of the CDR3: TGCGCCAGCAGCCAAGATGGACAGGGTGGGGACACTGAAGCTTTCTTT. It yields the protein CASSQDGQGGDTEAFF.

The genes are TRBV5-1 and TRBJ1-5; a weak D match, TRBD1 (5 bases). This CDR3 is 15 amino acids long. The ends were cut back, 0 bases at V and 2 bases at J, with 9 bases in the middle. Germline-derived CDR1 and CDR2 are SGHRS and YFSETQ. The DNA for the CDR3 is TGCGCCAGCAGCTTGGGGCAGGGTCGCAATCAGCCCCAGCATTTT. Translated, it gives CASSLGQGRNQPQHF.

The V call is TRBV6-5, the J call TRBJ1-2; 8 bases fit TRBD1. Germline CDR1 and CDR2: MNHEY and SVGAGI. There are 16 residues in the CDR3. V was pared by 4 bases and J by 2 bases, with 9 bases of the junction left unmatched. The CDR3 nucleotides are TGTGCCAGCAGTTTTCTCGGGACAGGCACAAACTATGGCTACACCTTC. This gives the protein CASSFLGTGTNYGYTF.

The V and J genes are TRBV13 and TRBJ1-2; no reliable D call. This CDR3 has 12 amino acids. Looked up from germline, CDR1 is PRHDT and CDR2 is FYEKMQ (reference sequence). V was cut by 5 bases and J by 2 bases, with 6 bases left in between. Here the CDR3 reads CASSQDNYGYTF. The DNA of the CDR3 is TGTGCCAGCAGCCAGGACAACTATGGCTACACCTTC.

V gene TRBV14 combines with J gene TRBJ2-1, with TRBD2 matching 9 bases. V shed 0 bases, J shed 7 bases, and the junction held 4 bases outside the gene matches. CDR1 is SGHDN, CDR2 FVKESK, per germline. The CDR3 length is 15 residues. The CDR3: CASSQEAGGYNEQFF. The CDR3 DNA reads TGTGCCAGCAGCCAAGAAGCGGGAGGCTATAATGAGCAGTTCTTC.

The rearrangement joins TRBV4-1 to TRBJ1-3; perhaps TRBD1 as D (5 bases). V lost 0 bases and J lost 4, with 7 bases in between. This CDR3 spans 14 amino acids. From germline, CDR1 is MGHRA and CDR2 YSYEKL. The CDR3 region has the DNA TGCGCCAGCAGCCAAGACGGGGCGGGAAACACCATATATTTT. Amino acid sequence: CASSQDGAGNTIYF.

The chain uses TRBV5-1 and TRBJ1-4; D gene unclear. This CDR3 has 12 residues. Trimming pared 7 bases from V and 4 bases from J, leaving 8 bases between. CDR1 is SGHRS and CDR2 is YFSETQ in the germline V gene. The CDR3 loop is CASDTNNEKLFF. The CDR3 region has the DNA TGCGCCAGCGATACCAATAATGAAAAACTGTTTTTT.

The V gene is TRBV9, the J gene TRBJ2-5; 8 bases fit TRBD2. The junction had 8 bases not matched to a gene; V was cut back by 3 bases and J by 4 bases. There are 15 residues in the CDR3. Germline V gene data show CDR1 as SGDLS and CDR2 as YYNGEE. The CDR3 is CASSEAGGLRETQYF. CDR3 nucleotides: TGTGCCAGCAGCGAGGCGGGGGGCCTAAGAGAGACCCAGTACTTC.